This entry is about one T cell receptor beta chain. Antigen specificity is unknown. Assay used: immunoSEQ multiplex PCR; TCRdb lists only in-frame clones, some missing. The sample yields 30,000 to 35,000 clones, about 79% seen once. The data belong to a study of Tregs in tolerant kidney transplant recipients. Germline CDR1 SGHNT, CDR2 YYREEE (reference sequence). The CDR3 consists of 14 residues. V gave up 4 bases and J gave up 7 bases; unmatched junction bases: 6. The sequence was collected from a human donor in good health. J is TRBJ2-1 and V is TRBV5-4, with 9 nucleotides matching TRBD1. Sequenced: Tregs from blood cultured with allogeneic cells. The DNA of the CDR3 is TGTGCCAGCAGCGTACCGGGACAGGGAAATGAGCAGTTCTTC. It translates to CASSVPGQGNEQFF. Variable domain in full (rest from reference TRBV5-4 and TRBJ2-1): ETGVTQSPTHLIKTRGQQVTLRCSSQSGHNTVSWYQQALGQGPQFIFQYYREEENGRGNFPPRFSGLQFPNYSSELNVNALELDDSALYLCASSVPGQGNEQFFGPGTRLTVL.